The 30 T cell receptor beta chains below were found in one sample sequenced in a study of T cells in Graves' hyperthyroidism and ophthalmopathy. Authors of the study amplified TCR beta CDR3 regions from RNA transcripts. Carried out on the TCR CDR3, a first-round RT-PCR used the HTBI primer set. From the multiplex PCR reads, TCRdb called clonotypes with MiXCR, one entry per CDR3 protein. The sample yields over 650,000 distinct CDR3 sequences, roughly 46% seen once. The sample consisted of peripheral blood or thyroid tissue (not recorded which). The source is an adult man with Graves' disease, either hyperthyroidism or ophthalmopathy (not recorded which).

Here the CDR3 reads CASSRATATNEKLFF. CDR3 DNA sequence: TGTGCCAGCAGCCGAGCGACTGCAACTAATGAAAAACTGTTTTTT. V gene TRBV14 combines with J gene TRBJ1-4; no clear D gene. Germline lookup yields CDR1 SGHDN and CDR2 FVKESK. This CDR3 spans 15 amino acids. Trimming left V 4 bases short and J 0 bases short, with 9 bases between.

This chain links TRBV29-1 with TRBJ1-2, with TRBD1 matching 9 bases. Unmatched junction bases numbered 7, after V lost 4 bases and J lost 7 bases. The V gene's germline CDR1 is SQVTM and CDR2 ANQGSEA. The CDR3 spans 13 residues. CDR3: CSVGAGTGTGYTF. The DNA of the CDR3 is TGCAGCGTTGGGGCCGGGACAGGGACTGGCTACACCTTC.

The genes are TRBV20-1 and TRBJ1-4; D possibly corresponds to TRBD1 (5 bases). V was shortened by 6 bases and J by 5 bases, with 13 bases between the two germline ends. The CDR3 has 13 amino acids. Germline loops: CDR1 DFQATT, CDR2 SNEGSKA (reference sequence). The CDR3 reads CSAKTGRNEKLFF. For the CDR3, the DNA is TGCAGTGCAAAAACGGGACGGAATGAAAAACTGTTTTTT.

In this sample, this clonotype turned up a few times. The J gene is TRBJ2-7, the V gene TRBV2, with 7 bases that match TRBD2. This CDR3 region has 14 residues. Germline V CDR1 and CDR2: SNHLY, FYNNEI. With 8 bases clipped from V and 6 bases from J, the junction kept 13 bases outside the gene matches. The CDR3 sequence: CASGASGGLGEQYF. CDR3 nucleotides: TGTGCCAGCGGGGCTAGCGGAGGACTGGGCGAGCAGTACTTC.

Only one count was recorded for this clonotype. J is TRBJ2-5 and V is TRBV6-2 or TRBV6-3; 11 bases fit TRBD2. The CDR3 length is 17 residues. CDR1 and CDR2 (germline): MNHEY, SVGEGT. The V and J ends lost 10 bases and 7 bases, in that order; junction bases with no gene match: 20. CDR3 DNA sequence: TGTGCCACGTCGGGACTAGCGGCATCTTCGACAGGGCGGACCCAGTACTTC. Translation gives CATSGLAASSTGRTQYF.

A single count supports this clonotype. This rearrangement joins TRBV20-1 to TRBJ2-5, with a possible D match to TRBD2 (7 bases). This CDR3 is built from 14 residues. Per the germline V gene, CDR1 is DFQATT and CDR2 is SNEGSKA (reference sequence). The V gene lost 4 bases and the J gene lost 2 bases, with 14 bases spanning the gap. CDR3 region: CSAIEGGLQETQYF. In DNA, the CDR3 is TGCAGTGCTATAGAAGGGGGACTACAAGAGACCCAGTACTTC.

The chain couples TRBV7-9 to TRBJ1-1; 7 nucleotides align to TRBD1. The germline V gene encodes CDR1 SEHNR and CDR2 FQNEAQ (reference sequence). This CDR3 contains 17 residues. The V segment lost 6 bases and the J segment 0 bases; nucleotides outside the gene matches: 13. CDR3 sequence (DNA): TGTGCCAGCAGTTCTACTTCGACAGGGCGAATGAACACTGAAGCTTTCTTT. Its translation is CASSSTSTGRMNTEAFF. The full variable domain, rest sourced from reference TRBV7-9 and TRBJ1-1, is DTGVSQNPRHKITKRGQNVTFRCDPISEHNRLYWYRQTLGQGPEFLTYFQNEAQLEKSRLLSDRFSAERPKGSFSTLEIQRTEQGDSAMYLCASSSTSTGRMNTEAFFGQGTRLTVV.

This clonotype showed up many times. The rearrangement uses TRBV20-1 and TRBJ1-5, with TRBD1 as a possible D gene (5 bases). Germline loops: CDR1 DFQATT, CDR2 SNEGSKA (reference sequence). Deletions cut 6 bases from V and 0 bases from J, with 12 bases between. The CDR3 is 14 amino acids. The CDR3 here is CSANVGGSNQPQHF. Written as DNA, the CDR3 is TGCAGTGCCAATGTTGGGGGTAGCAATCAGCCCCAGCATTTT.

This clonotype appeared many times. The chain links TRBV7-9 to TRBJ1-1; D gene uncertain. Germline assignment: CDR1 SEHNR and CDR2 FQNEAQ (reference sequence). The CDR3 runs to 17 residues. V dropped 0 bases and J dropped 3 bases, with 17 bases sitting between them. This CDR3 reads CASSLAMTWRVDTEAFF. DNA for the CDR3: TGTGCCAGCAGCTTAGCTATGACCTGGAGGGTGGACACTGAAGCTTTCTTT.

This clonotype was observed a few times. The chain links TRBV9 to TRBJ2-2; 7 bases match TRBD2. The V gene's germline CDR1 is SGDLS and CDR2 YYNGEE. The CDR3 consists of 15 residues. The ends lost 4 bases at V and 3 bases at J; junction bases unmatched: 6. CDR3: CASSLNSGYTGELFF. CDR3 nucleotides: TGTGCCAGCAGCCTAAATAGCGGGTACACCGGGGAGCTGTTTTTT.

Turning to this clonotype: Just one base apart from a much larger clone, this may be a read error. This chain connects TRBV7-8 to TRBJ2-5; no reliable D call. Trimming cost V 5 bases and J 3 bases, with 13 bases left between them. This CDR3 contains 14 residues. The germline V gene has CDR1 SGHVS and CDR2 FQNEAQ. CDR3 sequence reads: CASSRMIDEETQYF. The CDR3 DNA is TGTGCCAGCAGCAGGATGATAGATGAAGAGACCCAGTACTTC.

This clonotype was seen ten or more times. The chain uses TRBV29-1 and TRBJ1-1; unclear D gene. The germline CDR1 and CDR2 sequences are SQVTM and ANQGSEA. Trimming stripped 7 bases from V and 4 bases from J, with 13 bases between. The CDR3 spans 12 residues. CDR3 protein: CSAGEFGTEAFF. CDR3 sequence (DNA): TGCAGCGCTGGGGAGTTCGGCACTGAAGCTTTCTTT.

This clonotype came up a few times. The chain employs TRBV7-9 and TRBJ2-2; D might be TRBD2 (5 bases). This CDR3 is built from 17 residues. Deletions cut 3 bases from V and 1 base from J, with 15 bases between. Germline V gives CDR1 SEHNR, CDR2 FQNEAQ (reference sequence). The CDR3 spells CASSFPAGGRNTGELFF. The DNA of the CDR3 is TGTGCCAGCAGCTTCCCCGCTGGAGGTCGGAACACCGGGGAGCTGTTTTTT.

This clonotype was observed at least ten times. V is TRBV2 and J is TRBJ1-5, with D maybe TRBD1 (6 bases). The CDR3 extends over 15 amino acids. Deletions cut 5 bases from V and 6 bases from J, with 17 bases between. Germline CDR1 and CDR2: SNHLY and FYNNEI. The DNA of the CDR3 is TGTGCCAGCAGTCGAGAGGTACAGGGAGGTCAGCCCCAGCATTTT. Protein: CASSREVQGGQPQHF.

This chain connects TRBV19 to TRBJ1-2; the D is unclear. The length of the CDR3 is 14 residues. The ends were cut back, 8 bases at V and 0 bases at J, with 13 bases in the middle. Per germline, CDR1 LNHDA and CDR2 SQIVND (reference sequence). The CDR3 region is CASGGRRANYGYTF. The CDR3 coding sequence is TGTGCCAGTGGAGGACGGAGAGCTAACTATGGCTACACCTTC.

The sample holds a few counts of this clonotype. This chain links TRBV12-3 or TRBV12-4 with TRBJ1-5; possible D gene TRBD1, 6 bases. The V end lost 0 bases, the J end lost 4 bases, and 13 bases lay between the germline ends. There are 16 residues in the CDR3. The CDR3 loop is CASSLAAQGRNQPQHF. The CDR3 DNA follows: TGTGCCAGCAGTTTAGCTGCACAGGGCCGGAATCAGCCCCAGCATTTT.

Turning to this clonotype: A much larger clonotype is one base distant, so this may be a read error. The V and J genes are TRBV24-1 and TRBJ1-2; D is uncertain. This CDR3 contains 15 residues. With 1 base removed from V and 4 bases from J, the gap between germline ends came to 12 bases. In germline, CDR1 is KGHDR, CDR2 SFDVKD. The DNA for the CDR3 is TGTGCCACCAGTGATTTCAGAACAGCTTTCTATGGCTACACCTTC. It is translated as CATSDFRTAFYGYTF.

The table lists this clonotype with many counts. V is TRBV29-1 and J is TRBJ1-1; D is undetermined. Germline lookup yields CDR1 SQVTM and CDR2 ANQGSEA. This CDR3 is 14 amino acids long. Trimming removed 3 bases at V and 2 bases at J, with 13 bases between. The chain's CDR3 is CSVEGIVLNTEAFF. DNA of the CDR3: TGCAGCGTTGAGGGCATCGTTCTCAACACTGAAGCTTTCTTT. Full variable domain (remainder filled in from reference TRBV29-1 and TRBJ1-1): SAVISQKPSRDICQRGTSLTIQCQVDSQVTMMFWYRQQPGQSLTLIATANQGSEATYESGFVIDKFPISRPNLTFSTLTVSNMSPEDSSIYLCSVEGIVLNTEAFFGQGTRLTVV.

This clonotype was observed a single time. The V gene is TRBV15, the J gene TRBJ1-6, with no clear D. Germline V gene lookup returns CDR1 LNHNV and CDR2 YYDKDF (reference sequence). The CDR3 is 15 amino acids. The V end lost 0 bases, the J end lost 5 bases, and 8 bases lay between the germline ends. The CDR3 protein is CATSRDDTDNSPLHF. The CDR3 DNA is TGTGCCACCAGCAGAGATGACACCGATAATTCACCCCTCCACTTT.

This clonotype appeared a few times. In nucleotides, the CDR3 is TGTGCCATCAGTAATTTCGGACACAGGGGGAACACTGAAGCTTTCTTT. Its translation is CAISNFGHRGNTEAFF. J is TRBJ1-1 and V is TRBV10-3; 7 bases fit TRBD1. Germline CDR1 is ENHRY and CDR2 is SYGVKD. The CDR3 spans 16 residues. J lost 1 base, V lost 5 bases, and 10 bases had no gene match.

This clonotype occurred once. Given a much more abundant clone one base away, this may be a read error. The rearrangement links TRBV7-4 to TRBJ1-4; no reliable D call. The CDR3 loop spans 12 amino acids. The germline CDR1 and CDR2 sequences are SGHVT and SQSDAQ. The CDR3 sequence: CVSNAEGEKLFF. Here the CDR3 DNA reads TGTGTCAGCAACGCTGAGGGTGAAAAACTGTTTTTT. The whole variable domain, filled in from reference TRBV7-4 and TRBJ1-4, reads GAGVSQSPRYKVAKRGRDVALRCDSISGHVTLYWYRQTLGQGSEVLTYSQSDAQRDKSGRPSGRFSAERPERSVSTLKIQRTEQGDSAVYLCVSNAEGEKLFFGSGTQLSVL.

This clonotype was detected many times. The rearrangement uses TRBV29-1 and TRBJ1-4; 10 bases match TRBD1. Trimming at V came to 8 bases and at J to 8 bases, leaving 8 bases not matched to a gene. This CDR3 is built from 13 residues. The germline gives CDR1 SQVTM, CDR2 ANQGSEA. In DNA form, the CDR3 reads TGCAGCAACAGACAGGGGGCAGGGGAAAAACTGTTTTTT. Translated, it gives CSNRQGAGEKLFF.

V gene TRBV6-5 combines with J gene TRBJ1-2, with unresolved D. CDR1 is MNHEY, CDR2 SVGAGI, per germline. Trimming shortened V by 7 bases and J by 2 bases, and 8 bases separated the two germline ends. The CDR3 has 12 residues. DNA for the CDR3: TGTGCCAGCAATTCGTTGAACTATGGCTACACCTTC. Residues: CASNSLNYGYTF.

Many counts were recorded for this clonotype. This chain uses TRBV19 with TRBJ1-5; D ambiguous. The germline gives CDR1 LNHDA, CDR2 SQIVND (reference sequence). V was clipped by 3 bases and J by 4 bases, with 7 bases between them. CDR3 length equals 13 residues. The CDR3 protein is CASSIPINQPQHF. Here the CDR3 DNA reads TGTGCCAGTAGTATCCCTATTAATCAGCCCCAGCATTTT.

This clonotype was seen repeatedly, ten times or more. The chain links TRBV7-8 to TRBJ1-6; TRBD1 agrees at 7 bases. With 1 base clipped from V and 8 bases from J, the junction kept 11 bases outside the gene matches. The germline gives CDR1 SGHVS, CDR2 FQNEAQ. The CDR3 runs 17 residues. CDR3 nucleotides: TGTGCCAGCAGCTTAGGTGTGCGGACAGGTGCCGATTCACCCCTCCACTTT. Translated, it gives CASSLGVRTGADSPLHF.

The CDR3 spells CASSLTGGAGNQPQHF. Written as DNA, the CDR3 is TGTGCCAGTAGCCTGACAGGGGGCGCGGGCAATCAGCCCCAGCATTTT. The rearrangement joins TRBV2 to TRBJ1-5; 10 nucleotides match TRBD1. After removal of 9 bases from V and 2 bases from J, the junction contained 10 bases not matched to a gene. Germline values: CDR1 SNHLY, CDR2 FYNNEI. This CDR3 has 16 residues.

The chain is built from TRBV11-1 and TRBJ1-1; tentatively, D is TRBD1 (5 bases). Germline V gene sequence: CDR1 SGHAT, CDR2 FQDESV (reference sequence). V lost 6 bases and J lost 6, with 14 bases in between. The CDR3 is 13 residues long. In DNA, the CDR3 is TGTGCCAGCAGTGCTAGCAGGGAACCTGAAGCTTTCTTT. As protein: CASSASREPEAFF. Complete variable domain (other parts from reference TRBV11-1 and TRBJ1-1): EAEVAQSPRYKITEKSQAVAFWCDPISGHATLYWYRQILGQGPELLVQFQDESVVDDSQLPKDRFSAERLKGVDSTLKIQPAELGDSAMYLCASSASREPEAFFGQGTRLTVV.

This clonotype occurred many times. The rearrangement uses TRBV7-6 and TRBJ2-7; TRBD1 matches 7 bases. Germline V gene data show CDR1 as SGHVS and CDR2 as FNYEAQ. This CDR3 has 16 residues. V lost 0 bases and J lost 2; bases outside the gene matches: 7. CDR3 DNA sequence: TGTGCCAGCAGCTTAGCACTGGGGACAGCACCCTACGAGCAGTACTTC. Amino acid sequence: CASSLALGTAPYEQYF.

On this clonotype: One end of the junction is discordant with germline, which a read error may explain. V is TRBV2 and J is TRBJ1-1; D perhaps matches TRBD1 (6 bases). The length of the CDR3 is 11 residues. Germline V gives CDR1 SNHLY, CDR2 FYNNEI. This CDR3 reads CVSTQGTEAFF. CDR3 bases: TGTGTCAGCACCCAGGGGACTGAAGCTTTCTTT.

The J gene is TRBJ2-7, the V gene TRBV10-3; TRBD2 is a possible D gene (5 bases). The CDR3 consists of 15 residues. Germline CDR1 ENHRY, CDR2 SYGVKD. V was cut by 3 bases and J by 0 bases, with 12 bases left in between. The CDR3 coding sequence is TGTGCCATCAGTGAATGGGGAGCGAGCTCCTACGAGCAGTACTTC. This codes for CAISEWGASSYEQYF.